The source of this TCR beta chain is a study of CD8+CD57+ T cells in acquired aplastic anemia. Study-wide context: Sorted CD4+ plus CD8+ cells gave DNA averaging around 3 ug. The study, taken as a whole, reports: Approximately 30 was the count of CD8+ CDR3 sequences that patients shared with controls.

TCR beta VDJ and CDR3 profiles were obtained from a genomic DNA template. TCRdb passed the reads through MiXCR, listing each CDR3 protein once. The sample holds 150,000 to 200,000 distinct CDR3 sequences, around three fifths seen once. Comment on this clonotype: The antigen remains undetermined.

This sequence originates from a human donor with severe aplastic anemia or a healthy control (not recorded which). Sequencing was done on a sample of sorted CD4+, CD8+, or CD8+CD57+ T cells (not recorded which) from PBMCs.

The CDR3 sequence is CAIGRGETQYF. CDR3 bases: TGTGCCATCGGGCGGGGAGAGACCCAGTACTTC. V and J are TRBV6-1 and TRBJ2-5, with D maybe TRBD2 (6 bases). The CDR3 is 11 residues long. Germline V gene sequence: CDR1 MNHNS, CDR2 SASEGT. Trimming shortened V by 10 bases and J by 4 bases, and 10 bases separated the two germline ends.